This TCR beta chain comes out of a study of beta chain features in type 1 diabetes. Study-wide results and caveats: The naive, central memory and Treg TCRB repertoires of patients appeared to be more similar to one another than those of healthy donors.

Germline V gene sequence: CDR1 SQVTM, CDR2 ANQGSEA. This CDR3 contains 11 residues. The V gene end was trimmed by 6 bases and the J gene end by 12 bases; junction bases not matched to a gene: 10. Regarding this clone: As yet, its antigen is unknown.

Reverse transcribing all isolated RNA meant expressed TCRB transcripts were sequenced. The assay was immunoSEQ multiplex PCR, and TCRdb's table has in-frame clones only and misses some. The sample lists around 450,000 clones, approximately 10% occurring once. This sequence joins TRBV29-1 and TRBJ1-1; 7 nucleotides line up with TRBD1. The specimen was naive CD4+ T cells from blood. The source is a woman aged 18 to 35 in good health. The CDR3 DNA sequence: TGCAGCGTGGGACGGGACAGCGGGTCTTTCTTT. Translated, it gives CSVGRDSGSFF.